The sequence of this T cell receptor (beta chain) was determined in a study of blood T cell repertoires in COVID-19. Germline V gene data show CDR1 as MGHDK and CDR2 as SYGVNS. V lost 11 bases and J 3 bases, leaving 16 bases between the germline ends. The CDR3 spans 13 residues. Sequencing used immunoSEQ multiplex PCR; TCRdb keeps in-frame clones, though not all of them. The repertoire holds about 230,000 clones, with around 88% as singletons. The chain links TRBV25-1 to TRBJ2-5; tentatively, D is TRBD2 (7 bases). Sequenced: peripheral blood. This receptor was identified in a man older than 75 with acute or convalescent COVID-19. CDR3 nucleotide sequence: TGTGCCGCCGCCCCGGGGGGCAAAGAGACCCAGTACTTC. Protein sequence: CAAAPGGKETQYF.